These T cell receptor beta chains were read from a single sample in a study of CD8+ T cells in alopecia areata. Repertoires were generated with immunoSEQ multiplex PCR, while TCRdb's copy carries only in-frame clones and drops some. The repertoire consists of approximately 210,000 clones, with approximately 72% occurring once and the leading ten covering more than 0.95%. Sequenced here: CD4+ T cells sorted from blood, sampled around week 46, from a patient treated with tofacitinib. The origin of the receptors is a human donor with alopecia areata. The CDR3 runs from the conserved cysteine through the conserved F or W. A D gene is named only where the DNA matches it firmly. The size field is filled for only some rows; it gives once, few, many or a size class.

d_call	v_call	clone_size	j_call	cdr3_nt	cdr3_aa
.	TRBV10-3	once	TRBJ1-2	TGTGCCATCGGGCAACCCGGGACGGAGAATTATGGCTACACCTTC	CAIGQPGTENYGYTF
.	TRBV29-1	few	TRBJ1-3	TGCAGCGTTTCGACAGGACCCTCTGGAAACACCATATATTTT	CSVSTGPSGNTIYF
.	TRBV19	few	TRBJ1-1	TGTGCCAGTATGTTACAGATGAACACTGAAGCTTTCTTT	CASMLQMNTEAFF
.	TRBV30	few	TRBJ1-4	TGTGCCTGGAGTTGGGGGGGCAATGAAAAACTGTTTTTT	CAWSWGGNEKLFF
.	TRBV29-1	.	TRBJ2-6	TGCAGCGTTGAAGATCTCCGGGGAGCTGGGGCCAACGTCCTGACTTTC	CSVEDLRGAGANVLTF
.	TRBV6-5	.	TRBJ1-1	TGTGCCAGCAGTTACGATACAGGGCGGGGGGCCGAAGCTTTCTTT	CASSYDTGRGAEAFF
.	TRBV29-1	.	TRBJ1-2	TGCAGCGTTGAGAAGGGGATTGGTCCTAACTATGGCTACACCTTC	CSVEKGIGPNYGYTF
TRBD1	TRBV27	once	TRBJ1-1	TGTGCCAGCAGTTTAGGGACAGGGAGCAACACTGAAGCTTTCTTT	CASSLGTGSNTEAFF
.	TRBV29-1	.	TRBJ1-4	TGCAGCGTGGACCTTGTGGGGAGCGGTAATGAAAAACTGTTTTTT	CSVDLVGSGNEKLFF
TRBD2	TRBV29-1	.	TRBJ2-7	TGCAGCGTTGTAGCGGGGGACTCCTACGAGCAGTACTTC	CSVVAGDSYEQYF
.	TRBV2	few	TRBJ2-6	TGTGCCAGCAGTGTTGAGAGCTCTGGGGCCAACGTCCTGACTTTC	CASSVESSGANVLTF
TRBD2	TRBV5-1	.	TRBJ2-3	TGCGCCAGCAGCTTGCGGGGGGTTAGCACAGATACGCAGTATTTT	CASSLRGVSTDTQYF
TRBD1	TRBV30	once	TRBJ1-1	TGTGCCGGACAGGGACAGTTGAACACTGAAGCTTTCTTT	CAGQGQLNTEAFF
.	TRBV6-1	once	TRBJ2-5	TGTGCCGCTAATTGGTATGGGGGTAACCAAGAGACCCAGTACTTC	CAANWYGGNQETQYF
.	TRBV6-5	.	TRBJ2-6	TGTGCCTCGTCAGGGGCAACTGGGGCCAACGTCCTGACTTTC	CASSGATGANVLTF
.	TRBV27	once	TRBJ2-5	TGTGCCAGCAGTCTATTAGACGGGGAGACCCAGTACTTC	CASSLLDGETQYF
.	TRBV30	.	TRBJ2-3	TGTGCCTGGAGTCCCCGTTCCCCCACAGATACGCAGTATTTT	CAWSPRSPTDTQYF
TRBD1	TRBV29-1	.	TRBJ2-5	TGCAGCGTTACAGGGGTAGGAGAGACCCAGTACTTC	CSVTGVGETQYF
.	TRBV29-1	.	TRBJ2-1	TGCAGCGTTGTCCGGCGGGGGCACTACAATGAGCAGTTCTTC	CSVVRRGHYNEQFF
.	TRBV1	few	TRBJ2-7	TGCACCAGCAGCCTCAGGAGATCCTACGAGCAGTACTTC	CTSSLRRSYEQYF
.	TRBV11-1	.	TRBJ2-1	TGTGCCAGCAGCTTAGCCCAGGGAGTCGGCAATGAGCAGTTCTTC	CASSLAQGVGNEQFF
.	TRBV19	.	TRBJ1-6	TGTGCCAGTAGTATACGCCCCGGTTCACCCCTCCACTTT	CASSIRPGSPLHF
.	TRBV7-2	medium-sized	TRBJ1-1	TGTGCCAGCAGCTTAGCGACCGGTAGGACCACTGAAGCTTTCTTT	CASSLATGRTTEAFF
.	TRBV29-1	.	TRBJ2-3	TGCAGCGTTGAGACAGGCACAGATACGCAGTATTTT	CSVETGTDTQYF
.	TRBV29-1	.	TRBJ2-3	TGCAGCCACCCGGCTAGGATTGCCACAGATACGCAGTATTTT	CSHPARIATDTQYF
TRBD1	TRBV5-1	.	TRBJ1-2	TGCGCCAGCAGCCTAAGGACAGGGGGTGGCTACACCTTC	CASSLRTGGGYTF
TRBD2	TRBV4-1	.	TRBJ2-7	TGCGCCAGCAGCCAAGAGCCGAGCGGGGGGCTCATCGGGCAGTACTTC	CASSQEPSGGLIGQYF